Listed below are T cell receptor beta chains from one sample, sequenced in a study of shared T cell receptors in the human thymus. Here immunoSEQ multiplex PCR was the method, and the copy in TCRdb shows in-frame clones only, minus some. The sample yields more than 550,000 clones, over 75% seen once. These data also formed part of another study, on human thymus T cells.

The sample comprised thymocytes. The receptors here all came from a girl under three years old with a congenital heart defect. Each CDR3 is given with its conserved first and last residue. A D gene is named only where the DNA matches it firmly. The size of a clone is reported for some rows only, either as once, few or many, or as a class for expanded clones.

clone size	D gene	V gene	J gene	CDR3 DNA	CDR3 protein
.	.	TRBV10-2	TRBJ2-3	TGCGCCAGCAGTGTCTCGACAGGCGCCTCCACAGATACGCAGTATTTT	CASSVSTGASTDTQYF
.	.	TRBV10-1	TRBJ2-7	TGCGCCAGCAGTGAGCACAGGTCCTACGAGCAGTACTTC	CASSEHRSYEQYF
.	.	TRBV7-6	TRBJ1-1	TGTGCCGGGACATGGGGGTTTCGGCTGAACACTGAAGCTTTCTTT	CAGTWGFRLNTEAFF
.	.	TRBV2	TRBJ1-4	TGTGCCAGCAGTGTGGGCAGCCTTTCGAGCCTTGCGGAAAAACTGTTTTTT	CASSVGSLSSLAEKLFF
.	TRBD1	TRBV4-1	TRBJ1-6	TGCGCCAGCAGCCTCCGGGACAGGGGGAGCTCCTATAATTCACCCCTCCACTTT	CASSLRDRGSSYNSPLHF
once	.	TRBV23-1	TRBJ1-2	TGCGCCAGCAGTCACACCACATCCGGGATATCGAACTATGGCTACACCTTC	CASSHTTSGISNYGYTF
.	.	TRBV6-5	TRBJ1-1	TGTGCCAGCAGTTACCCTAATTACACTGAAGCTTTCTTT	CASSYPNYTEAFF
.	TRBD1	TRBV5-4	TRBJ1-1	TGTGCCAGCAGCTTGGTGGGACAGGGTGGTCGAGCTTTCTTT	CASSLVGQGGRAFF
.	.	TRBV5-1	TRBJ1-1	TGCGCCAGCAGCTCAACCCAGCGGGGTAGGACGAACACTGAAGCTTTCTTT	CASSSTQRGRTNTEAFF
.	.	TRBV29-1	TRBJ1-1	TGCAGCGTTCGGACACCGATGAACACTGAAGCTTTCTTT	CSVRTPMNTEAFF
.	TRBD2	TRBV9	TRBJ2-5	TGTGCCAGCAGCCCAAGTGCCCTTACTAGCGGGGGGGCGGGCGAGACCCAGTACTTC	CASSPSALTSGGAGETQYF
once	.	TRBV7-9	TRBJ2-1	TGTGCCAGCTGCCCGGATGACAGATACAATGAGCAGTTCTTC	CASCPDDRYNEQFF
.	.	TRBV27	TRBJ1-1	TGTGCCAGCAGTTTAAAGGACCCCGGGAGCACTGAAGCTTTCTTT	CASSLKDPGSTEAFF
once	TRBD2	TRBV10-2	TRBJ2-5	TGCGCCAGCAGTGAGTTCCGACTAGCGGGGGGTGAGACCCAGTACTTC	CASSEFRLAGGETQYF
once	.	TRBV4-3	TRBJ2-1	TGCGCCAGCAGCACCCGGGGAGTGGGGGGTTACAATGAGCAGTTCTTC	CASSTRGVGGYNEQFF
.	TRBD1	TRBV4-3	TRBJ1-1	TGCGCCAGCAGCCCCCGAAGACAGGGGGGGCACACTGAAGCTTTCTTT	CASSPRRQGGHTEAFF
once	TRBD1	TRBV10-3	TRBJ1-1	TGTGCCATCGGAGGACAGGGCATGAACACTGAAGCTTTCTTT	CAIGGQGMNTEAFF
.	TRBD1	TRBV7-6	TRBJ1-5	TGTGCCAGCAGCTTAGATGACAGGGATCAGCCCCAGCATTTT	CASSLDDRDQPQHF
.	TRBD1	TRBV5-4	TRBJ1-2	TGTGCCAGCAGCTTGGGGCAGGGGGAGGTCCCAGCTAACTATGGCTACACCTTC	CASSLGQGEVPANYGYTF
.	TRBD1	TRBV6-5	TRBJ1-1	TGTGCCAGCAGTTACTCGGACAGGGAAGCTTTCTTT	CASSYSDREAFF
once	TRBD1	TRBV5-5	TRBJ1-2	TGTGCCAGCAGCTGGACAGGGGGTTTGGATGGCTACACCTTC	CASSWTGGLDGYTF
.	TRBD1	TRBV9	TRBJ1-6	TGTGCCAGCAGCCGCGACAGGGGGCGTTCACCCCTCCACTTT	CASSRDRGRSPLHF
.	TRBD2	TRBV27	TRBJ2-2	TGTGCCAGCAGTTTTAGAGGGACTAGCGGAAACACCGGGGAGCTGTTTTTT	CASSFRGTSGNTGELFF
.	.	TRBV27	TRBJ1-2	TGTGCCAGCACCGCATCCGGGATCCTTAACTATGGCTACACCTTC	CASTASGILNYGYTF
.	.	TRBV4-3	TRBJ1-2	TGCGCCAGCAGCCAGAATACAGGGCCGAGAAATAACTATGGCTACACCTTC	CASSQNTGPRNNYGYTF
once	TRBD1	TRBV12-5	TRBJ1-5	TGTGCTAGTGGTTTGGGCGCCGGGACAGGGGGCCGTAATAGCAATCAGCCCCAGCATTTT	CASGLGAGTGGRNSNQPQHF
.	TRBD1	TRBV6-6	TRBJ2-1	TGTGCCAGCAGTTATTACAGGGGCAATGAGCAGTTCTTC	CASSYYRGNEQFF
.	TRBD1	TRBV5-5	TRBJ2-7	TGTGCCAGCAGCTTGGTACAGGGGGCCATGAATTACGAGCAGTACTTC	CASSLVQGAMNYEQYF
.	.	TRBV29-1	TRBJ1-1	TGCAGCGCCATTCGGGGGGGGAGGAACACTGAAGCTTTCTTT	CSAIRGGRNTEAFF
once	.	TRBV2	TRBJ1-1	TGTGCCAGCAGTGTTCTGACTGAAGCTTTCTTT	CASSVLTEAFF
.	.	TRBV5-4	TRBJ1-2	TGTGCCAGCAGCTTGCTTCACTTCTATGGCTACACCTTC	CASSLLHFYGYTF
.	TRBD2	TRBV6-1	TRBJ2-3	TGTGCCAGCAGTGACGTACTAGCGGGGGGGCATGGAGATACGCAGTATTTT	CASSDVLAGGHGDTQYF
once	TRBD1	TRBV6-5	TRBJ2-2	TGTGCCAGCAGTTACCCAAGCCGGACAGGGACCGGGGAGCTGTTTTTT	CASSYPSRTGTGELFF
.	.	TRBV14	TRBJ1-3	TGTGCCAGCAGCCACCCAAGCCAGGCTGGAAACACCATATATTTT	CASSHPSQAGNTIYF
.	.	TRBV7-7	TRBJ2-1	TGTGCTAGCAGCTCGAGCCGGTACAATGAGCAGTTCTTC	CASSSSRYNEQFF
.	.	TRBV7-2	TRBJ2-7	TGTGCCAGCAGCTCGACCCGAACAGGGAGCTACGAGCAGTACTTC	CASSSTRTGSYEQYF
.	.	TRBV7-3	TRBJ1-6	TGTGCCAGCAGCGTAGGGGTTGACAATTCACCCCTCCACTTT	CASSVGVDNSPLHF
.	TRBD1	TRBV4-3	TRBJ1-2	TGCGCCAGCAGCCAAGAAAGCCTGACAGGGTCGAACTATGGCTACACCTTC	CASSQESLTGSNYGYTF
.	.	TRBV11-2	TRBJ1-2	TGTGCCAGCAAGTCCACTCCTCATTCCCTCTATGGCTACACCTTC	CASKSTPHSLYGYTF
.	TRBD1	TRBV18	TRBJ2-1	TGTGCCAGCTCACCATGGACAGGGAGCTACAATGAGCAGTTCTTC	CASSPWTGSYNEQFF
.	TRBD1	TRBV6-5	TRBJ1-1	TGTGCCAGCGGCAGGGGGAGTCAGGGTAACACTGAAGCTTTCTTT	CASGRGSQGNTEAFF
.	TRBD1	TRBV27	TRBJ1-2	TGTGCCAGCAGGACGACACTCAATTCGGGACAGGGGTATGGCTACACCTTC	CASRTTLNSGQGYGYTF
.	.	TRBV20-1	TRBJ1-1	TGCAGTGCTCGGAGGATTGAAGCTTTCTTT	CSARRIEAFF
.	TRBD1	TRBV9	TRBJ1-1	TGTGCCAGCAGCGTAGGTTCACTGACTGGGACAGCTAAAGACTACCCAGAAGCTTTCTTT	CASSVGSLTGTAKDYPEAFF
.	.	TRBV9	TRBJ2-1	TGTGCCAGCAGCGTCTCGGCGGACTCCTACAATGAGCAGTTCTTC	CASSVSADSYNEQFF
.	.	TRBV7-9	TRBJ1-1	TGTGCCAGCAGCCCTCTGACGGCGGGGAACACTGAAGCTTTCTTT	CASSPLTAGNTEAFF
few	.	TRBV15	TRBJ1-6	TGTGCCACCAGCTCTCAAGGTTTGGGGGGGATAAGCTCCTATAATTCACCCCTCCACTTT	CATSSQGLGGISSYNSPLHF